This T cell receptor beta chain was identified in a study of blood T cell repertoires in COVID-19. The repertoire was sequenced with immunoSEQ multiplex PCR; TCRdb's copy has only in-frame clones and lacks some. The table includes more than 45,000 clones, 83% detected once. This CDR3 has 15 residues. V shed 4 bases and J shed 1 base, with 12 bases lying between them. Germline CDR1 SGHRS, CDR2 YFSETQ. This receptor was obtained from an older man in a cohort sampled during active COVID-19. V is TRBV5-1 and J is TRBJ2-1, with D possibly TRBD2 on 6 matching bases. The sample comprised peripheral blood. CDR3 amino acids: CASSKPGVSYNEQFF. As DNA, the CDR3 is TGCGCCAGCAGCAAACCGGGGGTATCCTACAATGAGCAGTTCTTC.